This T cell receptor (beta chain) was sequenced for a study of spatial heterogeneity in lung cancer. Study overall: Alpha-chain sequences were consistently detected less often than beta-chain sequences.

V lost 2 bases, J lost 2 bases, and 13 bases lay in between. The CDR3 is made up of 16 amino acids. Time point described: sample taken at primary tumor resection. Samples came from 70 to 80 TRACERx patients with untreated early-stage lung cancer. The study sequenced unsorted whole RNA from tumor, nontumor lung or frozen PBMC. This clonotype was observed at least ten times. The antigen is not known. Study-wide points: Tumor mutation count correlated with how many alpha and beta TCRs expanded intratumorally.

Every TCR cDNA molecule carried a tag that served as a unique molecular identifier. TCRdb reanalysed the 5' RACE reads using MiXCR and keeps one entry per CDR3 protein. The sample has roughly 17,000 distinct CDR3 sequences, about 6.5% seen once. Sequences were derived from lung tumor tissue, sampled at surgery. J is TRBJ1-3 and V is TRBV12-3 or TRBV12-4; D perhaps matches TRBD1 (6 bases). The receptor comes from a female donor with early-stage non-small cell lung cancer. The CDR3 bases are TGTGCCAGCAGTTTACGGTGGGCAGGGGCTGGAAACACCATATATTTT. Protein product: CASSLRWAGAGNTIYF.